This TCR beta chain was documented in a study of blood T cell repertoires in COVID-19. Germline V gene data show CDR1 as SGHTA and CDR2 as FQGNSA. The V gene end was trimmed by 3 bases and the J gene end by 7 bases; junction bases not matched to a gene: 15. This CDR3 spans 18 amino acids. Profiled with immunoSEQ multiplex PCR; TCRdb holds only in-frame clones, not every one. The data hold about 160,000 clones, with 70% to 85% observed a single time. Sequencing was done on a sample of peripheral blood. The chain carries TRBV7-2 and TRBJ1-6; 7 positions agree with TRBD1. The source is a woman of 80 years or more with acute or convalescent COVID-19. The CDR3 region is CASSFLQVAGGPNSPLHF. DNA of the CDR3: TGTGCCAGCAGCTTTCTCCAAGTGGCAGGGGGTCCAAATTCACCCCTCCACTTT.